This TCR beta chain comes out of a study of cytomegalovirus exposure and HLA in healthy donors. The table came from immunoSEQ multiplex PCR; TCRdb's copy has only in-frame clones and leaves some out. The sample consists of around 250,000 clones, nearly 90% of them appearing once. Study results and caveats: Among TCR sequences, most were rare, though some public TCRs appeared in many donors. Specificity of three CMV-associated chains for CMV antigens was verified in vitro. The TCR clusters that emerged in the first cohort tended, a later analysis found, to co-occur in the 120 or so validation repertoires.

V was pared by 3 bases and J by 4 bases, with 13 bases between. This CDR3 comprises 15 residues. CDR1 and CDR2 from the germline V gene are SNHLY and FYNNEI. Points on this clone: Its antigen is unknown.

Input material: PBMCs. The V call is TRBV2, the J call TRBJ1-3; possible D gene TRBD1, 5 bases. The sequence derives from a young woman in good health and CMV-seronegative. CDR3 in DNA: TGTGCCAGCAGTGACGGGCAGGGCGCAGGAAACACCATATATTTT. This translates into CASSDGQGAGNTIYF.